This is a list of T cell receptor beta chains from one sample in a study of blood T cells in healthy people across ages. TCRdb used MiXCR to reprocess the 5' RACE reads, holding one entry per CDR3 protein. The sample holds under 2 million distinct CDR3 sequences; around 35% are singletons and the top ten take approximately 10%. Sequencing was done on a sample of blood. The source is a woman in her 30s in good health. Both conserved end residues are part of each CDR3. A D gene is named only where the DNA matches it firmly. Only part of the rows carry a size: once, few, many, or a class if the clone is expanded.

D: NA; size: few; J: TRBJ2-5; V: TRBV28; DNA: TGTGCCAGCAGTTCCGGCGGCATAGCGGCACAAGAGACCCAGTACTTC; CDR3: CASSSGGIAAQETQYF
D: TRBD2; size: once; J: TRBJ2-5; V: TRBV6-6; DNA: TGTGCCAGCAGTAACCGAGCGGGGCCCCAAGAGACCCAGTACTTC; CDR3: CASSNRAGPQETQYF
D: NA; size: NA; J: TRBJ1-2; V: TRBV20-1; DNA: TGCAGTGCTGATTCCGGGGCTAACTATGGCTACACCTTC; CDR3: CSADSGANYGYTF
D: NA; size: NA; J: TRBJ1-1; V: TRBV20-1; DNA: TGCAGTGCTAGACCGTTGGTAGGGGTCACTGAAGCTTTCTTT; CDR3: CSARPLVGVTEAFF
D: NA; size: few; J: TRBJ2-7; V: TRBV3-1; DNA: TGTGCCAGCAGCCCCCTCCGGGGGCGGGAGCGGTACGAGCAGTACTTC; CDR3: CASSPLRGRERYEQYF
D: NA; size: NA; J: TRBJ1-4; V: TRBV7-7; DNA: TGTGCCAGCAGCCTCGGACAAATGCTTAATGAAAAACTGTTTTTT; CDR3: CASSLGQMLNEKLFF
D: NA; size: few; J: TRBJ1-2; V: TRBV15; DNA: TGTGCCACCAGCGTAAGGACAGTCTCCAACTATGGCTACACCTTC; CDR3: CATSVRTVSNYGYTF
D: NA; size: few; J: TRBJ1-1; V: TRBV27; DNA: TGTGCCAGCAGTCCTTATGGGGGAGGGCCTGAAGCTTTCTTT; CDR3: CASSPYGGGPEAFF
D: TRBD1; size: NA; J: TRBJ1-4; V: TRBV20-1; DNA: TGCAGTGTCCCGACAGGGCGGAATGAAAAACTGTTTTTT; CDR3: CSVPTGRNEKLFF
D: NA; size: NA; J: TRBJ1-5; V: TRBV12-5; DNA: TGTGCTAGTGGTTTGGGTTTACAGGGCTTGAGCAATCAGCCCCAGCATTTT; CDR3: CASGLGLQGLSNQPQHF
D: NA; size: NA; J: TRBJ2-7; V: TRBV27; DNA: TGTGCCAGCGGTTTATCGGGACCCTGGGAGCAGTACTTC; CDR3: CASGLSGPWEQYF
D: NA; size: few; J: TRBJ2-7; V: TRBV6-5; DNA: TGTGCCAGCAGTTACATGGCAGGTTACTACGAGCAGTACTTC; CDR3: CASSYMAGYYEQYF
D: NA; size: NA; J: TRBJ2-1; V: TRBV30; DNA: TGTGCCTGGAGCCGGGCTATCAATGAGCAGTTCTTC; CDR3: CAWSRAINEQFF
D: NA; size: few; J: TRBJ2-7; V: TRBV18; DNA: TGTGCCAGCTCGACTCCGGGGTACAACGAGCAGTACTTC; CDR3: CASSTPGYNEQYF
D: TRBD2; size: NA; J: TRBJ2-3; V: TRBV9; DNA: TGTGCCAGCAGCCTAAGGACTAGCGGAAACACAGATACGCAGTATTTT; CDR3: CASSLRTSGNTDTQYF
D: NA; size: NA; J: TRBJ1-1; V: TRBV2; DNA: TGTGCCAGCAGGGGATTTGGGGCCACTGAAGCTTTCTTT; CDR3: CASRGFGATEAFF
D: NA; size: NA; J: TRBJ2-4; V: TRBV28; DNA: TGTGCCAGCAACGTCAGTCCCTACGAGCAGTGCTTC; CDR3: CASNVSPYEQCF
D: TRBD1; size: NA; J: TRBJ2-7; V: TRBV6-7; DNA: TGTGCCAGTAACCCGGGACAGGGAAGCTACGAGCAGTACTTC; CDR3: CASNPGQGSYEQYF
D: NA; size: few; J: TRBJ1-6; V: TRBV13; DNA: TGTGCCAGCAGCTCGACAGAGCAAGTCGGCGATAATTCACCCCTCCACTTT; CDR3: CASSSTEQVGDNSPLHF
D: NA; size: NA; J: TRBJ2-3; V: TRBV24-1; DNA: TGTGCCACCAGTGACCCCAGGGGACCAGCGGAAGAAGCAGATACGCAGTATTTT; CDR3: CATSDPRGPAEEADTQYF
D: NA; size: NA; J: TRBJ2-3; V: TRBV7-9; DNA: TGTGCCAGCAGCTTAGCTACATTAGCCCCACACGATACGCAGTATTTT; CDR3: CASSLATLAPHDTQYF
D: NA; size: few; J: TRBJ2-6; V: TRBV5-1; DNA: TGCGCCAGCAGCTTGGCCCTGGGGTCCGGGGCCAACGTCCCGACTTTC; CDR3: CASSLALGSGANVPTF
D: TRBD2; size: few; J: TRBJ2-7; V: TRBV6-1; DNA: TGTGCCAGCAGTGCTAGGATGACTAGCGGTACCTACGAGCAGTACTTC; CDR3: CASSARMTSGTYEQYF
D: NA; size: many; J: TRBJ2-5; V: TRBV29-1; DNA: TGCAGCACATACCAACCCGGGTTGGAGACCCAGTACTTC; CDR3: CSTYQPGLETQYF
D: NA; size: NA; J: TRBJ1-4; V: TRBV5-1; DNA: TGCGCCAGCAGCCTTGGGTACGGGGAAGAAAAACTGTTTTTT; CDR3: CASSLGYGEEKLFF
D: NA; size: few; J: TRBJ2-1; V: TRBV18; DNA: TGTGCCAGCTCCTTAAATGCGGGCGATGAGCAGTTCTTC; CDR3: CASSLNAGDEQFF
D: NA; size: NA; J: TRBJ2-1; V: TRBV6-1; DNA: TGTGCCAGTACGTTCAACAGGGCTTACGAGCAGTTCTTC; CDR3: CASTFNRAYEQFF
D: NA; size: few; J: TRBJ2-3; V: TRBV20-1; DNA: TGCAGTGCTAGAGATGAGCGGACTAGCACAGATACGCAGTATTTT; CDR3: CSARDERTSTDTQYF
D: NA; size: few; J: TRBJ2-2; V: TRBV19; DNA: TGTGCCAGTAGAAACAGACCGAACACCGGGGAGCTGTTTTTT; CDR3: CASRNRPNTGELFF
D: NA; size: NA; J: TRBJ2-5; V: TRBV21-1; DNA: TGTGCCAGCAGCAACGAGACTAGCGGGGTACGCGAGACCCAGTACTTC; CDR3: CASSNETSGVRETQYF
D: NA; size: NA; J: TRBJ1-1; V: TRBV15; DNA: TGTGCCACCAGCAGGGGATCACCGAGCACTGAAGCTTTCTTT; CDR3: CATSRGSPSTEAFF
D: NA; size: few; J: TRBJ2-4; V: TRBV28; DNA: TGTGCCAGCAGTGCCGATAGAGCCCTAGCCAAAAACATTCAGTACTTC; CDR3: CASSADRALAKNIQYF
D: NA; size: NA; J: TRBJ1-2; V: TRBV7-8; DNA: TGTGCCAGCAGCTTAGCGGGAGGCAGGAACTATGGCTACACCTTC; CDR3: CASSLAGGRNYGYTF
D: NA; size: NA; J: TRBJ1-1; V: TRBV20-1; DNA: TGCAGTGCTGGAGGTTTCGGACAGTTGAACACTGAAGCTTTCTTT; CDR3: CSAGGFGQLNTEAFF
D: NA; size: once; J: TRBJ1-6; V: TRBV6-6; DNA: TGTGCCAGCAGCCGATTAAGCTCCTATAATTCACCCCTCCACTTT; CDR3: CASSRLSSYNSPLHF
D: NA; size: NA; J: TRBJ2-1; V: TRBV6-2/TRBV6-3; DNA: TGTGCCAGCAGTTACTCAGGCTTTTTACGCAATGAGCAGTTCTTC; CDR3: CASSYSGFLRNEQFF
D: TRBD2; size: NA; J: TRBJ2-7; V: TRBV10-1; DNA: TGCGCCAGCAGTGAGTCCGGGACTAACTCCTACGAGCAGTACTTC; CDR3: CASSESGTNSYEQYF
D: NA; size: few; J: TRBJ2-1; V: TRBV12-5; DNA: TGTGCTAGTGGTTTGAGCCCGAGGGCCGGCTCCTACAATGAGCAGTTCTTC; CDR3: CASGLSPRAGSYNEQFF
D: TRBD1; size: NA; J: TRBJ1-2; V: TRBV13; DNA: TGTGCCGGACAGGAAGGGGTGGGCTACACCTTC; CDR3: CAGQEGVGYTF
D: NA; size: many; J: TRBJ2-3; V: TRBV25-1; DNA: TGTGCCAGCAGTGAACGGGGGGCCTCGGGGAGCTCAAGCGTAAATACGCAGTATTTT; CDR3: CASSERGASGSSSVNTQYF
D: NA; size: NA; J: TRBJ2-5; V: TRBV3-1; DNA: TGTGCCAGCAGCAAACAATCAACGGGGGGCAGGGAGACCCAGTACTTC; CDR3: CASSKQSTGGRETQYF
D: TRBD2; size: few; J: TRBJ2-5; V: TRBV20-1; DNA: TGCAGTGCTAGAAGGGCAGCGGGGGGGCGAGAGACCCAGTACTTC; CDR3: CSARRAAGGRETQYF
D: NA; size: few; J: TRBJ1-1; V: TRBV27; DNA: TGTGCCAGCAGGTCAGAGTTTTTAACTGAAGCTTTCTTT; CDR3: CASRSEFLTEAFF
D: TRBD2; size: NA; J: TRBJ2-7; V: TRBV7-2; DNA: TGTGCCAGCAGAAATAGCGGGAGTAGGTCGTACGAGCAGTACTTC; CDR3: CASRNSGSRSYEQYF
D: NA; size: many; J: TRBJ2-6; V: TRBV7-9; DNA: TGTGCCAGCAGCTTCACATCAAGGGCGGCGGCTGGGGCCAACGTCCTGACTTTC; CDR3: CASSFTSRAAAGANVLTF
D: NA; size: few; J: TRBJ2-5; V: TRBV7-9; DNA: TGTGCCAGCAGTCGACTAGGGGACCCTCAAGAGACCCAGTACTTC; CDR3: CASSRLGDPQETQYF
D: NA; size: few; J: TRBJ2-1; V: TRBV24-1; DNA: TGTGCCACCAGCACCCAGGAGTCTAGCAATGAGCAGTTCTTC; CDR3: CATSTQESSNEQFF
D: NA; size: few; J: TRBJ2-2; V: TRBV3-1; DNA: TGTGCCAGCAGCCAAGTCGAGATCGGGGAGCTGTTTTTT; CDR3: CASSQVEIGELFF
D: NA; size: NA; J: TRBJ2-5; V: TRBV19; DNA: TGTGCCAGTAGTCCCCTACGGACGCAACAAGAGACCCAGTACTTC; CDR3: CASSPLRTQQETQYF
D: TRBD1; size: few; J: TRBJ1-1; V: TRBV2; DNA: TGTGCCAGCAGTGAAGGGAGACAGGGAGCTTTCTTT; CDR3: CASSEGRQGAFF
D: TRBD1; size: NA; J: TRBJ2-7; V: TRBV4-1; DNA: TGCGCCAGCAGCCCGGTAGGACAGGATTACGAGCAGTACTTC; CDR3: CASSPVGQDYEQYF
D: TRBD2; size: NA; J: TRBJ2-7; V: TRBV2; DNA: TGTGCCAGCACCGGGACTAGCGGGACCTCCTACGAGCAGTACTTC; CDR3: CASTGTSGTSYEQYF
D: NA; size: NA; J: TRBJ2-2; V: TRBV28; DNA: TGTGCCAGCAGCCTAGTCCTAGGGCGGACTGCTGCCACCGGGGAGCTGTTTTTT; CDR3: CASSLVLGRTAATGELFF
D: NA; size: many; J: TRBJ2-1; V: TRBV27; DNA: TGTGCCAGCAGTTTGGGGGGAAACCTGTTTGGGCAGTTCTTC; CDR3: CASSLGGNLFGQFF